A selection of T cell receptor beta chains follows, all from one sample in a study of T cell repertoires in cytomegalovirus infection. MiXCR was run by TCRdb on the reads, yielding one entry per CDR3 protein. Among about 89,000 distinct CDR3 sequences listed, over 25% were seen once. No antigen is known for these receptors. Here the sequenced sample was CD8+ T cells from cultured PBMCs, taken from culture after CMV antigen stimulation. These receptors were taken from a human donor in good health (CMV status not recorded). Some clones in this sample may be carry-over from other donors' samples. Each CDR3 is given with its conserved first and last residue. Each record gives: CDR3 protein, CDR3 DNA, D gene, V gene, clone size, J gene, CDR3 length. The D gene is left open where the match is weak. The listing skips clone size in some rows; elsewhere it reads once, few, many or a size class.

CDR3aa: CASSLAPSNEQFF; CDR3nt: TGTGCCAGCAGCTTAGCGCCGAGCAATGAGCAGTTCTTC; d_gene: NA; v_gene: TRBV7-6; abundance: few; j_gene: TRBJ2-1; len: 13
CDR3aa: CSVEYGTQSSYEQYF; CDR3nt: TGCAGCGTTGAATACGGGACGCAAAGCTCCTACGAGCAGTACTTC; d_gene: NA; v_gene: TRBV29-1; abundance: few; j_gene: TRBJ2-7; len: 15
CDR3aa: CASSLPSGGDTGELFF; CDR3nt: TGTGCCAGCAGCCTCCCTAGCGGGGGGGACACCGGGGAGCTGTTTTTT; d_gene: TRBD2; v_gene: TRBV7-9; abundance: few; j_gene: TRBJ2-2; len: 16
CDR3aa: CATSTRDLAGGPNF; CDR3nt: TGTGCCACCAGCACTAGAGATCTAGCGGGGGGCCCTAACTTC; d_gene: TRBD2; v_gene: TRBV15; abundance: few; j_gene: TRBJ2-5; len: 14
CDR3aa: CASSLWTIYNEQFF; CDR3nt: TGTGCCAGCAGCCTTTGGACAATCTACAATGAGCAGTTCTTC; d_gene: NA; v_gene: TRBV5-6; abundance: NA; j_gene: TRBJ2-1; len: 14
CDR3aa: CSARTGYEQYF; CDR3nt: TGCAGTGCACGTACAGGCTACGAGCAGTACTTC; d_gene: NA; v_gene: TRBV20-1; abundance: NA; j_gene: TRBJ2-7; len: 11
CDR3aa: CATSDGYGYTF; CDR3nt: TGTGCCACCAGTGATGGCTATGGCTACACCTTC; d_gene: NA; v_gene: TRBV24-1; abundance: few; j_gene: TRBJ1-2; len: 11
CDR3aa: CASSLGEVNTEAFF; CDR3nt: TGTGCCAGCAGTTTGGGGGAGGTGAACACTGAAGCTTTCTTT; d_gene: NA; v_gene: TRBV27; abundance: NA; j_gene: TRBJ1-1; len: 14
CDR3aa: CASRRGNTEAFF; CDR3nt: TGCGCCAGCCGCCGGGGGAATACTGAAGCTTTCTTT; d_gene: NA; v_gene: TRBV4-1; abundance: few; j_gene: TRBJ1-1; len: 12
CDR3aa: CASSLRPRQVLSGANVLTF; CDR3nt: TGTGCCAGCAGCTTAAGGCCCAGACAGGTGCTCTCTGGGGCCAACGTCCTGACTTTC; d_gene: NA; v_gene: TRBV11-2; abundance: few; j_gene: TRBJ2-6; len: 19
CDR3aa: CASSTNRGYTTDTQYF; CDR3nt: TGTGCCAGCAGTACGAACAGGGGGTACACCACAGATACGCAGTATTTT; d_gene: TRBD1; v_gene: TRBV27; abundance: many; j_gene: TRBJ2-3; len: 16
CDR3aa: CASSLSRTSATYNEQFF; CDR3nt: TGTGCCAGCAGCCTGTCCCGGACTAGCGCAACCTACAATGAGCAGTTCTTC; d_gene: TRBD2; v_gene: TRBV4-2; abundance: once; j_gene: TRBJ2-1; len: 17
CDR3aa: CASSVAGGTGGTDTQYF; CDR3nt: TGTGCCAGCAGCGTAGCTGGGGGGACAGGGGGGACAGATACGCAGTATTTT; d_gene: TRBD1; v_gene: TRBV9; abundance: NA; j_gene: TRBJ2-3; len: 17
CDR3aa: CASSSGLAGTGELFF; CDR3nt: TGTGCCAGCAGTAGCGGACTAGCGGGGACCGGGGAGCTGTTTTTT; d_gene: TRBD2; v_gene: TRBV12-3/TRBV12-4; abundance: NA; j_gene: TRBJ2-2; len: 15
CDR3aa: CASSPRGTMNTEAFF; CDR3nt: TGTGCCAGCAGCCCCCGGGGGACTATGAACACTGAAGCTTTCTTT; d_gene: NA; v_gene: TRBV6-2/TRBV6-3; abundance: few; j_gene: TRBJ1-1; len: 15
CDR3aa: CASSPFGTGSLLENQPQHF; CDR3nt: TGTGCCAGCAGTCCGTTCGGGACAGGGTCCCTTTTGGAAAATCAGCCCCAGCATTTT; d_gene: TRBD1; v_gene: TRBV27; abundance: NA; j_gene: TRBJ1-5; len: 19
CDR3aa: CASSSTGESSYEQYF; CDR3nt: TGTGCCAGCAGCTCTACGGGGGAAAGCTCCTACGAGCAGTACTTC; d_gene: NA; v_gene: TRBV7-2; abundance: NA; j_gene: TRBJ2-7; len: 15
CDR3aa: CASSLARQNYGYTF; CDR3nt: TGTGCCAGCAGTTTAGCGCGGCAGAACTATGGCTACACCTTC; d_gene: NA; v_gene: TRBV12-3/TRBV12-4; abundance: few; j_gene: TRBJ1-2; len: 14
CDR3aa: CASSYGDRGNTEAFF; CDR3nt: TGTGCCAGCAGTTACGGAGACAGGGGGAACACTGAAGCTTTCTTT; d_gene: TRBD1; v_gene: TRBV6-5; abundance: NA; j_gene: TRBJ1-1; len: 15
CDR3aa: CASSDLNGQGPSTPLHF; CDR3nt: TGTGCCAGCAGTGACCTTAATGGTCAGGGACCATCAACACCCCTCCACTTT; d_gene: NA; v_gene: TRBV25-1; abundance: NA; j_gene: TRBJ1-6; len: 17
CDR3aa: CASSLFRGPPGNEQFF; CDR3nt: TGTGCCAGCAGCCTTTTCAGGGGACCTCCGGGGAATGAGCAGTTCTTC; d_gene: NA; v_gene: TRBV14; abundance: NA; j_gene: TRBJ2-1; len: 16
CDR3aa: CASSLPDRNYGYTF; CDR3nt: TGTGCCAGCAGCTTACCTGACAGGAACTATGGCTACACCTTC; d_gene: NA; v_gene: TRBV7-9; abundance: NA; j_gene: TRBJ1-2; len: 14
CDR3aa: CASSPGLAIEQFF; CDR3nt: TGTGCCAGCAGCCCGGGACTAGCGATTGAGCAGTTCTTC; d_gene: TRBD2; v_gene: TRBV7-2; abundance: NA; j_gene: TRBJ2-1; len: 13
CDR3aa: CASSSPPRTGLHKQYF; CDR3nt: TGTGCCAGCAGTTCCCCGCCTCGCACTGGACTCCACAAGCAGTACTTC; d_gene: NA; v_gene: TRBV28; abundance: once; j_gene: TRBJ2-7; len: 16
CDR3aa: CASSERGVNTEAFF; CDR3nt: TGTGCCAGCAGTGAAAGGGGTGTGAACACTGAAGCTTTCTTT; d_gene: NA; v_gene: TRBV2; abundance: few; j_gene: TRBJ1-1; len: 14
CDR3aa: CASSSFRAMNTEAFF; CDR3nt: TGTGCCAGCAGCTCCTTCCGGGCTATGAACACTGAAGCTTTCTTT; d_gene: NA; v_gene: TRBV5-6; abundance: NA; j_gene: TRBJ1-1; len: 15
CDR3aa: CASSPDRVGGYTF; CDR3nt: TGCGCCAGCAGCCCGGACAGGGTAGGAGGCTACACCTTC; d_gene: TRBD1; v_gene: TRBV4-1; abundance: NA; j_gene: TRBJ1-2; len: 13
CDR3aa: CASSIIAGDYNEQFF; CDR3nt: TGTGCCAGTAGTATAATAGCGGGGGATTACAATGAGCAGTTCTTC; d_gene: TRBD2; v_gene: TRBV19; abundance: once; j_gene: TRBJ2-1; len: 15
CDR3aa: CACSPDGRYEQYF; CDR3nt: TGTGCCTGCAGCCCAGACGGACGGTACGAGCAGTACTTC; d_gene: NA; v_gene: TRBV7-3; abundance: NA; j_gene: TRBJ2-7; len: 13
CDR3aa: CASSVGAGGETDTQYF; CDR3nt: TGTGCCAGCAGCGTAGGTGCGGGGGGAGAAACAGATACGCAGTATTTT; d_gene: TRBD2; v_gene: TRBV9; abundance: NA; j_gene: TRBJ2-3; len: 16
CDR3aa: CASSYGAGTYEQYF; CDR3nt: TGTGCCAGCAGTTACGGGGCAGGGACCTACGAGCAGTACTTC; d_gene: NA; v_gene: TRBV6-5; abundance: NA; j_gene: TRBJ2-7; len: 14
CDR3aa: CASSPLAVAGQETQYF; CDR3nt: TGTGCCAGCAGTCCGCTTGCGGTAGCGGGGCAGGAGACCCAGTACTTC; d_gene: TRBD2; v_gene: TRBV27; abundance: many; j_gene: TRBJ2-5; len: 16
CDR3aa: CASSLRAYYGYTF; CDR3nt: TGTGCCAGCAGCTTAAGGGCCTACTATGGCTACACCTTC; d_gene: NA; v_gene: TRBV7-9; abundance: NA; j_gene: TRBJ1-2; len: 13
CDR3aa: CASRPGGAAYEQYF; CDR3nt: TGTGCCAGCCGCCCCGGGGGGGCAGCCTACGAGCAGTACTTC; d_gene: TRBD2; v_gene: TRBV12-3/TRBV12-4; abundance: NA; j_gene: TRBJ2-7; len: 14
CDR3aa: CASSFWFPTDTQYF; CDR3nt: TGTGCCAGCAGTTTCTGGTTCCCCACAGATACGCAGTATTTT; d_gene: NA; v_gene: TRBV12-3/TRBV12-4; abundance: NA; j_gene: TRBJ2-3; len: 14
CDR3aa: CASRTGTGGSEQYF; CDR3nt: TGTGCCAGCAGGACCGGGACAGGGGGCAGCGAGCAGTACTTC; d_gene: TRBD1; v_gene: TRBV2; abundance: NA; j_gene: TRBJ2-7; len: 14
CDR3aa: CASSLAGGTVNTGELFF; CDR3nt: TGTGCCAGCAGTCTAGCGGGGGGGACTGTGAACACCGGGGAGCTGTTTTTT; d_gene: TRBD2; v_gene: TRBV6-5; abundance: NA; j_gene: TRBJ2-2; len: 17
CDR3aa: CASSLGGRVWVNEQFF; CDR3nt: TGTGCCAGCAGCTTGGGGGGGCGCGTATGGGTGAATGAGCAGTTCTTC; d_gene: NA; v_gene: TRBV7-9; abundance: NA; j_gene: TRBJ2-1; len: 16
CDR3aa: CASSPRTGFSDEQFF; CDR3nt: TGCGCCAGCAGCCCTAGGACAGGGTTTTCGGATGAGCAGTTCTTC; d_gene: TRBD1; v_gene: TRBV5-1; abundance: NA; j_gene: TRBJ2-1; len: 15
CDR3aa: CASSQTSSHYEQYF; CDR3nt: TGTGCCAGCAGCCAAACATCGTCCCACTACGAGCAGTACTTC; d_gene: NA; v_gene: TRBV5-6; abundance: few; j_gene: TRBJ2-7; len: 14
CDR3aa: CASSSGTAQTQYF; CDR3nt: TGTGCCAGCAGTTCCGGGACCGCTCAGACCCAGTACTTC; d_gene: NA; v_gene: TRBV6-5; abundance: few; j_gene: TRBJ2-5; len: 13